These 3 T cell receptor beta chains share one sample of origin, sequenced in a study of blood T cell repertoires in COVID-19. Assay used: immunoSEQ multiplex PCR; TCRdb lists only in-frame clones, some missing. The sample lists 50,000 to 65,000 clones, approximately 92% occurring once. The source material was peripheral blood. These receptors were taken from a man aged 55 to 70 with active COVID-19.

CDR3 sequence (DNA): TGTGCCAGCAGCCTTACCCATACATCTGGAAACACCATATATTTT. Its protein product is CASSLTHTSGNTIYF. This sequence joins TRBV5-6 and TRBJ1-3; no definite D call. The V gene lost 4 bases and the J gene lost 1 base, with 12 bases spanning the gap. The germline V gene encodes CDR1 SGHDT and CDR2 YYEEEE. CDR3 size: 15 residues. Drawing the rest from reference TRBV5-6 and TRBJ1-3, the complete variable domain is DAGVTQSPTHLIKTRGQQVTLRCSPKSGHDTVSWYQQALGQGPQFIFQYYEEEERQRGNFPDRFSGHQFPNYSSELNVNALLLGDSALYLCASSLTHTSGNTIYFGEGSWLTVV.

The V and J genes are TRBV12-3 or TRBV12-4 and TRBJ2-2; TRBD2 is a possible D gene (5 bases). The CDR3 consists of 13 residues. Trimming stripped 10 bases from V and 0 bases from J, with 9 bases between. CDR3 in DNA: TGTGCCACTAGCAGAGCGAACACCGGGGAGCTGTTTTTT. Residues: CATSRANTGELFF.

J is TRBJ2-4 and V is TRBV2, with 8 positions matching TRBD2. The germline gives CDR1 SNHLY, CDR2 FYNNEI. The CDR3 consists of 16 residues. Germline trimming cut 2 bases from V and 0 bases from J; bases unmatched to any gene: 3. CDR3 sequence reads: CASSELAGLAKNIQYF. The CDR3 DNA is TGTGCCAGCAGTGAATTAGCGGGGTTAGCCAAAAACATTCAGTACTTC.